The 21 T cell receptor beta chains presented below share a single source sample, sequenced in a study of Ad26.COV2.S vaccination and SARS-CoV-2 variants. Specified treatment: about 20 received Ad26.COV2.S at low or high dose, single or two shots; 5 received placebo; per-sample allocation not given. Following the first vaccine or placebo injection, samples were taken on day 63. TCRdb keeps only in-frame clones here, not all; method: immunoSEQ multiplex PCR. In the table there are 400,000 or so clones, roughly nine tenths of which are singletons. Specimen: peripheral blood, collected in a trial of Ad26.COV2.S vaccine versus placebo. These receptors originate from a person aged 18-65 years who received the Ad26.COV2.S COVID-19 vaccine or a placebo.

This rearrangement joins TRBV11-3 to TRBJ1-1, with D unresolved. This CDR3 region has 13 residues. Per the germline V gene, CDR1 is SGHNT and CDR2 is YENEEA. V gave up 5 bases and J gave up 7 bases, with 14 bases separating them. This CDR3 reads CASSPGLDGEAFF. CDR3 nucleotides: TGTGCCAGCAGCCCCGGCCTTGATGGTGAAGCTTTCTTT.

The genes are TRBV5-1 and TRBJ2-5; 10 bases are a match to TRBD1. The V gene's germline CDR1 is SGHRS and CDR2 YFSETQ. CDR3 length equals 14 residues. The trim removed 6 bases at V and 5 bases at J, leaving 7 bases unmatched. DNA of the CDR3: TGCGCCAGCACTCCGGGACAGGGGTACGAGACCCAGTACTTC. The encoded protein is CASTPGQGYETQYF.

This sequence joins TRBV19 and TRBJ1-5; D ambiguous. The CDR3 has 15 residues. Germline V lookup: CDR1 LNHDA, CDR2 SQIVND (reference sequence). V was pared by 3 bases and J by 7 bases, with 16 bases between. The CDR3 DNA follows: TGTGCCAGTAGTATGGACCCTGATGTGGGGCAGCCCCAGCATTTT. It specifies CASSMDPDVGQPQHF.

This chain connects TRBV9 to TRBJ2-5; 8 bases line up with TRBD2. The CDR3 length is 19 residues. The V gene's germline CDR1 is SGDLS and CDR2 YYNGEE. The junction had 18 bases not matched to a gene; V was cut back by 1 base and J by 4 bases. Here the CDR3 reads CASSVSLVAGGQKGETQYF. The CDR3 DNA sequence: TGTGCCAGCAGCGTATCCCTTGTGGCGGGGGGCCAGAAGGGAGAGACCCAGTACTTC.

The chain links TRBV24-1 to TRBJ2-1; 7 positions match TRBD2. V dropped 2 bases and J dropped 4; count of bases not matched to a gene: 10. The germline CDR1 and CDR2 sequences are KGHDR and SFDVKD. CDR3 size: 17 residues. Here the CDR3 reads CATSDSNGLADYNEQFF. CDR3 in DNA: TGTGCCACCAGTGATTCAAACGGGCTAGCGGATTACAATGAGCAGTTCTTC.

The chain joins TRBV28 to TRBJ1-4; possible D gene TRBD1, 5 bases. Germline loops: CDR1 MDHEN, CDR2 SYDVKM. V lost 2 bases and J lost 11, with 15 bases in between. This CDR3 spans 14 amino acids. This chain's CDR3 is CASSLAATEGKLFF. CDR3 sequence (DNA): TGTGCCAGCAGTTTAGCGGCAACGGAGGGGAAACTGTTTTTT.

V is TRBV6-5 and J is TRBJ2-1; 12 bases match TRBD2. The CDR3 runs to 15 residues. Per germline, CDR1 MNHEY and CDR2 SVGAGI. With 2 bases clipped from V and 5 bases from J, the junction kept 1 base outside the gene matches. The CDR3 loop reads CASSYGLAGNNEQFF. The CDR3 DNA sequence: TGTGCCAGCAGTTACGGACTAGCGGGGAACAATGAGCAGTTCTTC.

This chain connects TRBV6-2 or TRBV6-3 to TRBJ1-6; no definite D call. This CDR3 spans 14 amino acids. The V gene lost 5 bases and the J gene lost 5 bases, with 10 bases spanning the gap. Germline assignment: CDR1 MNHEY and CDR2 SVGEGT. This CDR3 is CASSNRRDNSPLHF. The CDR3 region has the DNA TGTGCCAGCAGTAATCGGCGGGATAATTCACCCCTCCACTTT.

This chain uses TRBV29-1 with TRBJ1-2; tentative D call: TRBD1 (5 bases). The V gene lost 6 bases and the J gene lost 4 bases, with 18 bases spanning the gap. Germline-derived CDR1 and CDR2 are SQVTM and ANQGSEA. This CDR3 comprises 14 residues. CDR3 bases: TGCAGCGTAGGGAGAAGGGGTATCGGCTATGGCTACACCTTC. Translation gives CSVGRRGIGYGYTF. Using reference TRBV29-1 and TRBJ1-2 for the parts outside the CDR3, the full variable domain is SAVISQKPSRDICQRGTSLTIQCQVDSQVTMMFWYRQQPGQSLTLIATANQGSEATYESGFVIDKFPISRPNLTFSTLTVSNMSPEDSSIYLCSVGRRGIGYGYTFGSGTRLTVV.

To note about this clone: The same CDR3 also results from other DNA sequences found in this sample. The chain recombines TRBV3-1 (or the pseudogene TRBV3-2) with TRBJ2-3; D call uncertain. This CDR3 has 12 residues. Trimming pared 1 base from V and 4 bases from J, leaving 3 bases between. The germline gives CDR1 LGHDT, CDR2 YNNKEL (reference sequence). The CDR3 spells CASSQVADTQYF. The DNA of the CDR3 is TGTGCCAGCAGCCAAGTTGCAGATACGCAGTATTTT.

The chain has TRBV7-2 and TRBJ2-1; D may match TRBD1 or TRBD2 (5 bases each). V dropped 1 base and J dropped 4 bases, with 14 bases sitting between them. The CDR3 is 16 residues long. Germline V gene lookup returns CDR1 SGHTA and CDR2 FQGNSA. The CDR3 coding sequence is TGTGCCAGCAGCTTAGGGGGGTCAGTAATATACAATGAGCAGTTCTTC. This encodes CASSLGGSVIYNEQFF.

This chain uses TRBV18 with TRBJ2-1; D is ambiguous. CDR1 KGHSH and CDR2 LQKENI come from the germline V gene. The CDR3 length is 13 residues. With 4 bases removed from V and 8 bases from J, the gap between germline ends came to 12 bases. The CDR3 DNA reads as TGTGCCAGCTCACTCGTGCGGCAACATGAGCAGTTCTTC. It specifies CASSLVRQHEQFF.

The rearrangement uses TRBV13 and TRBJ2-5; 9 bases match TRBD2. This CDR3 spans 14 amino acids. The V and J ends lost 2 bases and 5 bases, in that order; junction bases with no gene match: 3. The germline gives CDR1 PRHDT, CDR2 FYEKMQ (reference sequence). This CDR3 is CASSLSGGRETQYF. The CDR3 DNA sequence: TGTGCCAGCAGCTTAAGCGGGGGGAGGGAGACCCAGTACTTC. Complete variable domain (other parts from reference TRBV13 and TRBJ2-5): AAGVIQSPRHLIKEKRETATLKCYPIPRHDTVYWYQQGPGQDPQFLISFYEKMQSDKGSIPDRFSAQQFSDYHSELNMSSLELGDSALYFCASSLSGGRETQYFGPGTRLLVL.

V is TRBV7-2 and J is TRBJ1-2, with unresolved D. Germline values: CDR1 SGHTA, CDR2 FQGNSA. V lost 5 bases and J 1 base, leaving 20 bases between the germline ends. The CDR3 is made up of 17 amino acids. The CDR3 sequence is CASSVSWSQEINYGYTF. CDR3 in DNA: TGTGCCAGCAGCGTAAGTTGGTCGCAGGAGATTAACTATGGCTACACCTTC. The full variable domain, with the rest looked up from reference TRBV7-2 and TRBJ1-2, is GAGVSQSPSNKVTEKGKDVELRCDPISGHTALYWYRQSLGQGLEFLIYFQGNSAPDKSGLPSDRFSAERTGGSVSTLTIQRTQQEDSAVYLCASSVSWSQEINYGYTFGSGTRLTVV.

CDR3 DNA sequence: TGTGCCAGCAGCTTATTGGAGCGGGGGGGCCCAGAGGGAACAGATACGCAGTATTTT. Translation gives CASSLLERGGPEGTDTQYF. This chain links TRBV7-6 with TRBJ2-3, with 10 bases lining up with TRBD2. The CDR3 spans 19 residues. Germline assignment: CDR1 SGHVS and CDR2 FNYEAQ. With V trimmed by 2 bases and J by 3 bases, 14 bases remained unmatched.

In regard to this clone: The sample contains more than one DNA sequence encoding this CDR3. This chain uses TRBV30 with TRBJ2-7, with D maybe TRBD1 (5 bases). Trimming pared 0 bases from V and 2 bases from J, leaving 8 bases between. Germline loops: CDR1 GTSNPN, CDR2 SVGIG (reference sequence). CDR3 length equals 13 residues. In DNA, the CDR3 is TGTGCCTGGAGTGTCGGCAGGGCCTACGAGCAGTACTTC. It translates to CAWSVGRAYEQYF.

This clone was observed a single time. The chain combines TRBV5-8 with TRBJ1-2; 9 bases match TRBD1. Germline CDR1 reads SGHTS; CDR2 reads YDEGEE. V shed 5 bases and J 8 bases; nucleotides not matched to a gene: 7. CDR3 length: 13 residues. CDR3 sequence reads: CASSWDRAYGYTF. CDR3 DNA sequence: TGTGCCAGCAGTTGGGACAGGGCATACGGCTACACCTTC.

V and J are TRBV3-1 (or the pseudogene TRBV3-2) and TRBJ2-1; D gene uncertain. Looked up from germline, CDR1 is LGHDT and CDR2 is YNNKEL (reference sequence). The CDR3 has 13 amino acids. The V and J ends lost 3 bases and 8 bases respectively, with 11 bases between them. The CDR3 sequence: CASSQLSWDEQFF. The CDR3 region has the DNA TGTGCCAGCAGCCAGCTATCCTGGGATGAGCAGTTCTTC.

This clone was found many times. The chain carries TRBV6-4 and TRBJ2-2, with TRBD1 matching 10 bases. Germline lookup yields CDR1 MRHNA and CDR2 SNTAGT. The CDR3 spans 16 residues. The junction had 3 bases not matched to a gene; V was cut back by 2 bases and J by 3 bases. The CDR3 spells CASSDPGQGHTGELFF. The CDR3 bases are TGTGCCAGCAGTGACCCGGGACAGGGGCACACCGGGGAGCTGTTTTTT.

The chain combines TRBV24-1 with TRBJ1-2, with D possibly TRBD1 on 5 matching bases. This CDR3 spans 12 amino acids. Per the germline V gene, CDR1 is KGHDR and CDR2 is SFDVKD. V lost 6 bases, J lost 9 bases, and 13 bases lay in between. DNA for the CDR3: TGTGCCACCAGTTATCCTGGGGGTAGCTACACCTTC. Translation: CATSYPGGSYTF.

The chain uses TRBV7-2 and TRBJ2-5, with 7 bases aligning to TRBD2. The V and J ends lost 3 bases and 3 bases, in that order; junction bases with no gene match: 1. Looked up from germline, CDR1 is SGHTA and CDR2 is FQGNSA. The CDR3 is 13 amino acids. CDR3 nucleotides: TGTGCCAGCAGCTTGGGGGGGGAAGAGACCCAGTACTTC. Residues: CASSLGGEETQYF.